The present TCR beta chain was sequenced within a study of cytotoxic CD8 clonotypes in ibrutinib-treated CLL. Study-level background: Mean per-sample yields comprised roughly 260,000 productive templates and 85,000 to 95,000 productive rearrangements.

Sequencing was performed with immunoSEQ multiplex PCR; in TCRdb, only in-frame clones are kept and a portion is missing. The top ten hold under 8.5% of the sample, which has around 300,000 clones, roughly 85% seen once. Sequenced here: PBMCs, sampled before ibrutinib treatment. This clonotype was sampled from a human donor with chronic lymphocytic leukemia.

The CDR3 is CASRGTGGQPQHF. In nucleotides, the CDR3 is TGTGCCAGCAGGGGGACAGGGGGGCAGCCCCAGCATTTT. The V gene is TRBV2, the J gene TRBJ1-5, with 11 nucleotides matching TRBD1. Per the germline V gene, CDR1 is SNHLY and CDR2 is FYNNEI. This CDR3 spans 13 amino acids. With 6 bases clipped from V and 7 bases from J, the junction kept 2 bases outside the gene matches.